The rows below give T cell receptor beta chains drawn from one sample of a study of T cell clusters in autoimmune cytopenias. Following a re-call of the multiplex PCR reads, TCRdb has one entry per CDR3 protein and lacks DNA. This table lists a few thousand distinct CDR3 sequences. Another study also made use of these data, one on T cell repertoires in aging, cancer and after chemotherapy.

The sequenced sample consisted of peripheral blood. These receptors were collected from a human donor in good health. Both conserved end residues are part of each CDR3. Where a row states a size, it is once, few, many or the class of an expanded clone; other rows omit it.

j_gene | len | abundance | v_gene | CDR3aa
TRBJ2-7 | 12 | . | TRBV10-3 | CAISETWNEQYF
TRBJ2-1 | 11 | . | TRBV12-3/TRBV12-4 | CASSVGGEQFF
TRBJ1-3 | 16 | . | TRBV5-1 | CASSPLAGNSGNTIYF
TRBJ2-1 | 15 | medium-sized | TRBV6-5 | CASSGQGLSYNEQFF
TRBJ2-5 | 17 | medium-sized | TRBV19 | CASSIDRGAGGGETQYF
TRBJ2-6 | 12 | . | TRBV7-9 | CASSDSGNVLTF
TRBJ1-5 | 13 | medium-sized | TRBV29-1 | CSVAPGSDQPQHF
TRBJ2-7 | 15 | medium-sized | TRBV13 | CASSLGTGYTYEQYF
TRBJ1-1 | 16 | medium-sized | TRBV19 | CASSITRIQGRTEAFF
TRBJ1-3 | 16 | medium-sized | TRBV19 | CASRGSGGGSGNTIYF
TRBJ2-2 | 13 | . | TRBV7-2 | CASSLRLAGELFF
TRBJ2-7 | 13 | medium-sized | TRBV30 | CAWGGPVGDKQYF